The clone carrying this T cell receptor beta chain was detected once. No antigen is known for it. The sample originates from a study of shared clonotypes between healthy human individuals. Study at large: Three plates were used per donor for CD4 naive, three for CD4 memory, two for CD8 naive and one for CD8 memory.

Losses at the gene ends were 0 bases for V and 9 bases for J; bases not matched to a gene: 6. Germline V lookup: CDR1 MNHEY, CDR2 SVGAGI. CDR3 length: 15 residues. Those who donated, Caucasian adults without exception, all lived in Nashville, Tennessee. Assay used: immunoSEQ multiplex PCR; TCRdb lists only in-frame clones, some missing. Altogether 2 million to 3 million clones are present, around nine tenths being singletons, with the ten largest covering under 0.15%. Study results and limitations: Rarefaction showed sorted-subset sequencing was incomplete despite large depth. As a rule, naive subsets had a larger estimated richness than memory subsets.

The sequence derives from a young man in good health. Sequencing was carried out using naive CD4+ T cells sorted from blood. Subset given: CD45RA+ positively selected. J is TRBJ1-5 and V is TRBV6-5, with TRBD1 matching 9 bases. The CDR3 loop reads CASSYSGTGSAPQHF. The CDR3 DNA reads TGTGCCAGCAGTTACTCCGGGACAGGGAGTGCGCCCCAGCATTTT.